This T cell receptor beta chain was documented in a study of CD8+ T cells in alopecia areata. Study-wide context: Treated patients were dosed with oral tofacitinib, taking 5 to 10 mg twice daily.

This clone was observed a handful of times. What it binds is not known. In each case, RNA was isolated and then reverse transcribed into cDNA as the sequencing template. The data were produced by immunoSEQ multiplex PCR, yet TCRdb's version contains in-frame clones alone and is incomplete. The sample holds 140,000 to 150,000 clones, around 49% seen once. Germline V gene lookup returns CDR1 MDHEN and CDR2 SYDVKM. Trimming left V 6 bases short and J 1 base short, with 9 bases between. The CDR3 is made up of 14 amino acids. General observations from the study: Compared with normal scalp, lesional scalp had higher clonality and more expanded CD8+ clones.

Peripheral blood, together with lesional scalp punch biopsies, was collected from alopecia areata patients. PBMCs served as the source from which CD4+ and CD8+ T cells were sorted. Sequenced material: CD4+ T cells sorted from blood, taken at week 0. This chain joins TRBV28 and TRBJ2-2; D may be TRBD1 or TRBD2 (5 bases each). This clonotype originated in a human donor with alopecia areata. CDR3 in amino acids: CASRWGRNTGELFF. The CDR3 nucleotides are TGTGCCAGCAGATGGGGGAGGAACACCGGGGAGCTGTTTTTT. The complete variable domain, with remaining parts taken from reference TRBV28 and TRBJ2-2, reads DVKVTQSSRYLVKRTGEKVFLECVQDMDHENMFWYRQDPGLGLRLIYFSYDVKMKEKGDIPEGYSVSREKKERFSLILESASTNQTSMYLCASRWGRNTGELFFGEGSRLTVL.